This entry concerns a single TCR beta chain. Its cognate antigen is unknown. Time point: late sampling 161 to 241 days after vaccination in a few convalescent patients. As to treatment: roughly ten-day PBMC culture with coronavirus spike peptide pools or control peptides (ViraFEST assay). Before TCRs were sequenced, ViraFEST expanded antigen-specific T cells with peptide pools. Negative selection enriched CD4+ T cells from cultures at 10 days. The entry originates in a study of vaccination and CD4 T cells after COVID-19. With the Oncomine TCR Beta short-read assay, DNA from cultured CD4+ T cells was sequenced. MiXCR was run by TCRdb on the PCR reads, yielding one entry per CDR3 protein. This table holds tens of thousands of distinct CDR3 sequences, around a third found once. CDR1 is MDHEN and CDR2 is SYDVKM in the germline V gene. This CDR3 has 14 amino acids. The V gene lost 5 bases and the J gene lost 3 bases, with 10 bases spanning the gap.

J is TRBJ2-2 and V is TRBV28, with D maybe TRBD1 (6 bases). The sequenced sample was CD4+ T cells from blood, cultured in vitro, obtained about 7 months after SARS-CoV-2 vaccination. The TCR was taken from a human donor who had recovered from COVID-19. The DNA for the CDR3 is TGTGCCAGCAGTCAACAGGGAGACACCGGGGAGCTGTTTTTT. This sequence encodes CASSQQGDTGELFF.